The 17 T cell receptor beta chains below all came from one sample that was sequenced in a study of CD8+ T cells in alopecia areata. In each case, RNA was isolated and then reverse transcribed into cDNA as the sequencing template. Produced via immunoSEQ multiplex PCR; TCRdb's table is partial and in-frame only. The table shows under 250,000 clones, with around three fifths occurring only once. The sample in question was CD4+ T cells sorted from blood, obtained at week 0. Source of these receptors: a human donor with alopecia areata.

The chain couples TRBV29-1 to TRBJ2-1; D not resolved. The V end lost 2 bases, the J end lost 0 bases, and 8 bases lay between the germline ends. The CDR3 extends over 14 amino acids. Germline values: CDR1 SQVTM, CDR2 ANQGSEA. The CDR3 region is CSVEFGRSYNEQFF. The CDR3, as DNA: TGCAGCGTTGAATTCGGGCGCTCCTACAATGAGCAGTTCTTC.

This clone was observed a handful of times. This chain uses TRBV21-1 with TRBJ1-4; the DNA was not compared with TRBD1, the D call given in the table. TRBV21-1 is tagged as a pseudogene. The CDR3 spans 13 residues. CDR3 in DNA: TGTGCCAGCAGCAAGGACAGTGAACGGGAACTGTTTTTT. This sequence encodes CASSKDSERELFF.

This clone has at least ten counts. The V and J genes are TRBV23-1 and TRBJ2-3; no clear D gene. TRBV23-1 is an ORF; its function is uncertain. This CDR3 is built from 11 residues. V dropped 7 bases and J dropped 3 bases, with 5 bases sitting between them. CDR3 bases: TGCGCCAGCAACCATACAGATACGCAGTATTTT. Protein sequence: CASNHTDTQYF.

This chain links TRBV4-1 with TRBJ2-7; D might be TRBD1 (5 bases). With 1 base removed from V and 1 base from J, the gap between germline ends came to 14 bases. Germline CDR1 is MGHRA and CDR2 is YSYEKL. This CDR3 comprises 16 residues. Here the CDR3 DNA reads TGCGCCAGCAGCCAAGCCCTCCAGGGTTATTCCTACGAGCAGTACTTC. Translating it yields CASSQALQGYSYEQYF.

As DNA, the CDR3 is TGTGCCAGCAGCTTACTAACTAGTACGGAGACCCAGTACTTC. This sequence encodes CASSLLTSTETQYF. The J gene is TRBJ2-5, the V gene TRBV7-9; D might be TRBD2 (5 bases). The CDR3 totals 14 residues. V shed 2 bases and J shed 5 bases, with 12 bases lying between them. Per germline, CDR1 SEHNR and CDR2 FQNEAQ (reference sequence).

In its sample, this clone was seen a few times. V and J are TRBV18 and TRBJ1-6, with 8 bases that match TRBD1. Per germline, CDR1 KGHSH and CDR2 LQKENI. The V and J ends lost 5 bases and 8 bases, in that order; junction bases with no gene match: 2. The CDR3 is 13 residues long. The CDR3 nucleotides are TGTGCCAGCTCAGAGACAGGGGATTCACCCCTCCACTTT. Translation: CASSETGDSPLHF.

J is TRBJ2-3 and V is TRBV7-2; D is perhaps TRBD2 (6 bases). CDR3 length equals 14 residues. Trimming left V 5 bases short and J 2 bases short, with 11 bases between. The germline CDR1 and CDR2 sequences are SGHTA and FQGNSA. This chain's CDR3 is CASSPRGLTDTQYF. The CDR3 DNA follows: TGTGCCAGCAGCCCGCGGGGCCTCACAGATACGCAGTATTTT.

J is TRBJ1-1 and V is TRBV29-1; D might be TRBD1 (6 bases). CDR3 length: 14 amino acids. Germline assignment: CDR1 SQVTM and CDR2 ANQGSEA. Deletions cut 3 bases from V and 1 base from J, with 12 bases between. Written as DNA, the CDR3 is TGCAGCGTTGATCGGGGGCTGGGGAACACTGAAGCTTTCTTT. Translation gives CSVDRGLGNTEAFF.

Here the CDR3 reads CSVVDRGRKDTEAFF. In DNA form, the CDR3 reads TGCAGCGTAGTCGACAGGGGAAGAAAGGACACTGAAGCTTTCTTT. This sequence joins TRBV29-1 and TRBJ1-1; 8 positions match TRBD1. The CDR3 is made up of 15 amino acids. CDR1 and CDR2 from the germline V gene are SQVTM and ANQGSEA. Losses at the gene ends were 6 bases for V and 3 bases for J; bases not matched to a gene: 12.

In DNA form, the CDR3 reads TGCGCCAGCAGCTCGCAGTACGACTATGGCTACACCTTC. It codes for CASSSQYDYGYTF. The chain has TRBV5-1 and TRBJ1-2, with D uncertain. Germline lookup yields CDR1 SGHRS and CDR2 YFSETQ. V was shortened by 3 bases and J by 3 bases, with 9 bases between the two germline ends. The CDR3 spans 13 residues.

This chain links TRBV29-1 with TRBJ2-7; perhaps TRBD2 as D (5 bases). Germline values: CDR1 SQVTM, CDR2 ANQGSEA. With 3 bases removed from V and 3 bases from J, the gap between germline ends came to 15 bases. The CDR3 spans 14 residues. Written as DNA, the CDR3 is TGCAGCGTTGATGGTCGTACGGGGAGCTACGAGCAGTACTTC. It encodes CSVDGRTGSYEQYF.

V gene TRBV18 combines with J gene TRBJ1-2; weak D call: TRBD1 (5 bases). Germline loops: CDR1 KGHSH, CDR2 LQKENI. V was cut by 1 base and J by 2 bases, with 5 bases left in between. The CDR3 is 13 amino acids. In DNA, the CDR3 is TGTGCCAGCTCACCACGGGACAACTATGGCTACACCTTC. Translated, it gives CASSPRDNYGYTF.

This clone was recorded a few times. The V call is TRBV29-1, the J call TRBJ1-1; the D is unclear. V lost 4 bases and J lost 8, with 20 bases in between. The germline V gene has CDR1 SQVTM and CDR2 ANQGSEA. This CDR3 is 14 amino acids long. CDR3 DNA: TGCAGCGTTGTTCCCCTTCTCGACACCTCCGAAGCTTTCTTT. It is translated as CSVVPLLDTSEAFF.

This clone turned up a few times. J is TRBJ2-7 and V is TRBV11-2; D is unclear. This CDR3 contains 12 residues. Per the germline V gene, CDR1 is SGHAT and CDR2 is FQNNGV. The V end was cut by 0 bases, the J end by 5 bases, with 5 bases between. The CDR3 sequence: CASSLDRDEQYF. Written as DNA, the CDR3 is TGTGCCAGCAGCTTAGATAGGGACGAGCAGTACTTC.

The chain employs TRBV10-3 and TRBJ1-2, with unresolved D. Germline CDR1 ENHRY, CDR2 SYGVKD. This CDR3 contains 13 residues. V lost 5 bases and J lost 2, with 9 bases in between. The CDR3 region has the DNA TGTGCCATCAGTCCGGGTGGGAACTATGGCTACACCTTC. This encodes CAISPGGNYGYTF.

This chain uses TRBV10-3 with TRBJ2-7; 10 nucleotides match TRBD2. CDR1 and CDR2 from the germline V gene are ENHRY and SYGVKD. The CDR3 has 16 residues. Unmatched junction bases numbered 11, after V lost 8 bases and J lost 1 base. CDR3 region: CAISPSGLAASYEQYF. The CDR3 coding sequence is TGTGCCATCTCTCCCTCAGGACTAGCGGCATCCTACGAGCAGTACTTC.

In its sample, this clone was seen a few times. CDR3 residues: CASSEFAGASDEQFF. CDR3 nucleotides: TGTGCCAGCAGTGAATTCGCGGGGGCTAGCGATGAGCAGTTCTTC. The chain carries TRBV25-1 and TRBJ2-1; D perhaps matches TRBD2 (7 bases). The germline V and J ends were trimmed by 1 base and 8 bases, with 15 bases remaining between them. Germline V CDR1 and CDR2: MGHDK, SYGVNS. The CDR3 covers 15 residues.